This paragraph reports one T cell receptor (beta chain). Its antigen remains unidentified. These data come from a study of CD8+CD57+ T cells in acquired aplastic anemia. About the study: Mean DNA quantity obtained from sorted CD4+ and CD8+ cells was 2.5 to 4 ug. Findings and caveats of the study: Levels of CD8+ Simpson's diversity were not significantly distinct in patients versus controls. Overlapping CD8+ CDR3 repertoires of patients and controls contained twenty-nine shared sequences.

TCR beta VDJ and CDR3 profiling used genomic DNA as template. One entry per CDR3 protein results from TCRdb running MiXCR on the reads. The sample lists 35,000 to 50,000 distinct CDR3 sequences, about two thirds seen once, with more than 20% in the top ten. Germline V CDR1 and CDR2: SGHTS, YDEGEE. This CDR3 has 13 residues. Trimming took off 0 bases at V and 4 bases at J, with 7 bases between the two ends. The receptor was isolated from a human donor in good health, serving as a control. Specimen: sorted CD4+, CD8+, or CD8+CD57+ T cells (not recorded which) from PBMCs. V is TRBV5-8 and J is TRBJ1-2; D gene uncertain. The CDR3 region has the DNA TGTGCCAGCAGCTTGGCCGACACCTATGGCTACACCTTC. Residues: CASSLADTYGYTF.